A single sample gave rise to the 2 T cell receptor beta chains below, sequenced in a study of Ad26.COV2.S vaccination and SARS-CoV-2 variants. Treatment specified: about 20 received Ad26.COV2.S at low or high dose, single or two shots; a few received placebo; per-sample allocation not given. Following the first vaccine or placebo injection, samples were taken on day 63. TCRdb keeps only in-frame clones here, not all; method: immunoSEQ multiplex PCR. The sample records around 340,000 clones, about nine tenths being singletons. The material was peripheral blood, obtained in a trial of Ad26.COV2.S vaccine versus placebo. The origin of the receptors is a person between 18 and 65 years old who received the Ad26.COV2.S COVID-19 vaccine or a placebo.

Only one count was recorded for this clone. The chain uses TRBV7-2 and TRBJ2-5, with 7 bases identical to TRBD1. Germline CDR1 SGHTA, CDR2 FQGNSA. Trimming took 4 bases from V and 1 from J; bases not matched to a gene: 6. The CDR3 sequence is 15 residues long. The CDR3 region has the DNA TGTGCCAGCAGCTCTAGGGGGCCCGGCCAAGAGACCCAGTACTTC. This sequence encodes CASSSRGPGQETQYF.

V and J are TRBV6-6 and TRBJ1-2; TRBD1 matches 8 bases. Germline V CDR1 and CDR2: MNHNY, SVGAGI (reference sequence). This CDR3 has 14 amino acids. V trimming: 0 bases; J trimming: 9 bases; junction bases outside the gene matches: 6. The CDR3 coding sequence is TGTGCCAGCAGTTACTCCCTTGACAGGGGAAGCTACACCTTC. It codes for CASSYSLDRGSYTF.